Below, 8 T cell receptor beta chains from the same sample are listed, as sequenced in a study of cytomegalovirus exposure and HLA in healthy donors. With 60 Vbeta and 13 Jbeta primers, the PCR was carried out. Some clones are missing from TCRdb's copy, which holds only in-frame ones; the method was immunoSEQ multiplex PCR. The sample yields 150,000 to 200,000 clones, about 81% seen once. The sequencing input was PBMCs. These TCRs come from a woman between 18 and 30 years old in good health and CMV-seropositive.

This chain connects TRBV4-2 to TRBJ2-1; 8 bases align to TRBD2. Germline CDR1 and CDR2: LGHNA and YNFKEQ. With V trimmed by 1 base and J by 5 bases, 7 bases remained unmatched. This CDR3 is built from 16 residues. CDR3 DNA: TGTGCCAGCAGCCAAGGGGGAGCGGGGGTCAACAATGAGCAGTTCTTC. Translating gives CASSQGGAGVNNEQFF.

This chain uses TRBV11-1 with TRBJ2-1, with TRBD1 matching over 10 bases. V was pared by 1 base and J by 1 base, with 4 bases of the junction left unmatched. Per the germline V gene, CDR1 is SGHAT and CDR2 is FQDESV (reference sequence). CDR3 size: 17 residues. The CDR3 region has the DNA TGTGCCAGCAGCTTAGGACAGGGGGCCTGGTCCTACAATGAGCAGTTCTTC. As protein: CASSLGQGAWSYNEQFF. Based on the CDR3 plus reference TRBV11-1 and TRBJ2-1, the full variable domain is EAEVAQSPRYKITEKSQAVAFWCDPISGHATLYWYRQILGQGPELLVQFQDESVVDDSQLPKDRFSAERLKGVDSTLKIQPAELGDSAMYLCASSLGQGAWSYNEQFFGPGTRLTVL.

This clone has a single count. This rearrangement joins TRBV9 to TRBJ1-1; TRBD1 aligns across 9 bases. CDR1 is SGDLS, CDR2 YYNGEE, per germline. This CDR3 spans 17 amino acids. The trim removed 3 bases at V and 5 bases at J, leaving 14 bases unmatched. The CDR3 DNA sequence: TGTGCCAGCAGCGCGGGACACAACAGGGGGCGGTCTACTGAAGCTTTCTTT. It translates to CASSAGHNRGRSTEAFF. Looking up the rest from reference TRBV9 and TRBJ1-1 gives the full variable domain: DSGVTQTPKHLITATGQRVTLRCSPRSGDLSVYWYQQSLDQGLQFLIQYYNGEERAKGNILERFSAQQFPDLHSELNLSSLELGDSALYFCASSAGHNRGRSTEAFFGQGTRLTVV.

The rearrangement uses TRBV6-5 and TRBJ1-2; D possibly corresponds to TRBD1 (5 bases). There are 14 residues in the CDR3. The ends were cut back, 5 bases at V and 3 bases at J, with 13 bases in the middle. The germline V gene encodes CDR1 MNHEY and CDR2 SVGAGI. In nucleotides, the CDR3 is TGTGCCAGCAGTGACAGCGGGTTCTACTATGGCTACACCTTC. Its translation: CASSDSGFYYGYTF.

V and J are TRBV28 and TRBJ2-3; TRBD2 is a possible D gene (6 bases). Germline values: CDR1 MDHEN, CDR2 SYDVKM. The V and J ends lost 6 bases and 4 bases respectively, with 20 bases between them. The CDR3 sequence is 16 residues long. The CDR3 nucleotides read TGTGCCAGCAGCCTTAGATGGGGGAGGAGGGCAGATACGCAGTATTTT. It translates to CASSLRWGRRADTQYF. Full variable domain (rest looked up from reference TRBV28 and TRBJ2-3): DVKVTQSSRYLVKRTGEKVFLECVQDMDHENMFWYRQDPGLGLRLIYFSYDVKMKEKGDIPEGYSVSREKKERFSLILESASTNQTSMYLCASSLRWGRRADTQYFGPGTRLTVL.

This clone was seen just once. This chain connects TRBV11-2 to TRBJ2-7, with D maybe TRBD1 (5 bases). The CDR3 is 11 residues long. From germline, CDR1 is SGHAT and CDR2 FQNNGV. Trimming left V 4 bases short and J 5 bases short, with 6 bases between. CDR3 sequence: CASSSDNEQYF. CDR3 coding DNA: TGTGCCAGCAGCTCGGACAACGAGCAGTACTTC.

The rearrangement joins TRBV6-6 to TRBJ2-1, with 7 nucleotides matching TRBD1. Germline CDR1 reads MNHNY; CDR2 reads SVGAGI (reference sequence). The CDR3 is made up of 16 amino acids. V lost 6 bases, J lost 1 base, and 9 bases stayed unmatched. The CDR3 here is CASSSDRAESYNEQFF. CDR3 nucleotide sequence: TGTGCCAGCAGCAGCGACAGGGCCGAATCCTACAATGAGCAGTTCTTC.

The rearrangement joins TRBV28 to TRBJ2-3; D might be TRBD2 (7 bases). The CDR3 runs 14 residues. Germline V gene lookup returns CDR1 MDHEN and CDR2 SYDVKM. V was clipped by 5 bases and J by 12 bases, with 21 bases between them. CDR3 in amino acids: CASSGGGPSRAQYF. CDR3 DNA: TGTGCCAGCAGTGGCGGGGGCCCCTCCAGGGCACAGTATTTT.